This TCR beta chain came from a study of shared clonotypes between healthy human individuals. About the study: Donors had three CD4 naive, three CD4 memory, two CD8 naive and one CD8 memory plate apiece.

Genomic DNA (from each subset) was split evenly across several immunoSEQ plates. Clones were sequenced by immunoSEQ multiplex PCR, and TCRdb holds only the in-frame ones, with some missing. Seen here are 2 million to 2.5 million clones, 85% to 95% observed once, and the top ten hold approximately 0.4%. Division of CD4+ cells produced a CD45RA+ naive subset and a CD45RA-negative memory subset. Trimming stripped 1 base from V and 4 bases from J, with 16 bases between. CDR3 size: 16 residues. The germline CDR1 and CDR2 sequences are MGHRA and YSYEKL. V usage is TRBV4-1 and J usage is TRBJ1-1, with D perhaps matching TRBD1 (6 bases). This sequence originates from a man between 18 and 35 years old in good health. Some clones in this sample may be carry-over from other donors' samples. The sample comprised naive CD4+ T cells from PBMCs. Sample subset: CD45RA+ positively selected. CDR3 nucleotides: TGCGCCAGCAGCCAAGTTAAGGGGGTCCCTATCACTGAAGCTTTCTTT. Translation: CASSQVKGVPITEAFF.